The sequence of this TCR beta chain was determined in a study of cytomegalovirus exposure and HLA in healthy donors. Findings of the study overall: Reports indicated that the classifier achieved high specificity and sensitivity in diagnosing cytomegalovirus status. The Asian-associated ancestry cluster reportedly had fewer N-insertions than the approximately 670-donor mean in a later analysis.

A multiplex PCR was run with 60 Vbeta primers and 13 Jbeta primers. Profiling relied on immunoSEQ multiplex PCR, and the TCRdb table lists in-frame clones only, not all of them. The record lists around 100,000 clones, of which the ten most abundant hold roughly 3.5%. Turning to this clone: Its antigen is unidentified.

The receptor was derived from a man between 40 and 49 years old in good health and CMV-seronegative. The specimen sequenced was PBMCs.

CDR3 in DNA: TGTGCCTACTCACAGGGAAGGATGAATCAGCCCCAGCATTTT. It is translated as CAYSQGRMNQPQHF. V is TRBV6-1 and J is TRBJ1-5; the D gene is possibly TRBD1 (6 bases). The CDR3 has 14 amino acids. Trimming took off 11 bases at V and 4 bases at J, with 18 bases between the two ends. CDR1 is MNHNS, CDR2 SASEGT, per germline.